What follows describes a single TCR beta chain. Trimming took off 4 bases at V and 2 bases at J, with 4 bases between the two ends. Per the germline V gene, CDR1 is KGHDR and CDR2 is SFDVKD. The CDR3 is made up of 12 amino acids. This specimen belongs to a study of blood T cell repertoires in COVID-19. For the study at large: Whether acute or convalescent, the COVID-19 samples came from the United States, Italy and Spain. PBMCs, B-cell-depleted T cells, or T cells provided the cDNA or gDNA that made up the material.

Original methodology: Nucleated cell number was recorded as an estimate derived from reference gene primer amplification. Measured with immunoSEQ multiplex PCR; TCRdb has only the in-frame clones, and not every one. Clone size and V and J calls were adopted from that table, with D and trimming inferred from the DNA. The sample holds 66,000 or so clones, 80% seen once. Sequencing input: peripheral blood. The clonotype originates from a human donor in a cohort sampled during active COVID-19. The rearrangement joins TRBV24-1 to TRBJ1-2, with D unresolved. The CDR3 DNA follows: TGTGCCACCAGTGACTCGAACTATGGCTACACCTTC. Its protein is CATSDSNYGYTF.